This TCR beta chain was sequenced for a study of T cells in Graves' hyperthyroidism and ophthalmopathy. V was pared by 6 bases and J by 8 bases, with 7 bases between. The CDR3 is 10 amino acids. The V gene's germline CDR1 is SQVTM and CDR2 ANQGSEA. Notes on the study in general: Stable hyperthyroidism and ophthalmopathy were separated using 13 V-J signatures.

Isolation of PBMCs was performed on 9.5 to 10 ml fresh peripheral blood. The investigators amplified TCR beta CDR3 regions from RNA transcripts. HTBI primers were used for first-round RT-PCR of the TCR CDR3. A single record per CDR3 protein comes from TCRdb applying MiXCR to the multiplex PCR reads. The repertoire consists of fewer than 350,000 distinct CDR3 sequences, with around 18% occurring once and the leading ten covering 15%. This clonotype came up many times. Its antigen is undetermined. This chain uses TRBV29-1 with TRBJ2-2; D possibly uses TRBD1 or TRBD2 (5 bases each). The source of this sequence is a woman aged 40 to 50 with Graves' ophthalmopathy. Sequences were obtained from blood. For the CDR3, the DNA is TGCAGCGTCAGGGAGGGGGAGCTGTTTTTT. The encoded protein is CSVREGELFF.